The T cell receptor beta chain described here comes from a study of T cell responses to AZD1222 COVID-19 vaccine. Regarding the study as a whole: Unmutated variant regions are reportedly the target of nearly half of TCRs that are spike-specific. A mostly white British donor set with more females was recruited, and clonal diversity was possibly underestimated.

TCRdb keeps only in-frame clones here, not all; method: immunoSEQ multiplex PCR. This table holds about 120,000 clones, about 90% found once. From germline, CDR1 is SGHAT and CDR2 FQNNGV. V was shortened by 4 bases and J by 10 bases, with 14 bases between the two germline ends. CDR3 length: 13 residues. A word on this clone: Antigen: not known.

This TCR came from an adult in good health. The chain links TRBV11-2 to TRBJ2-1; the D gene is possibly TRBD1 (5 bases). The sample in question was peripheral blood, obtained on day 0 of MenACWY control vaccination. The CDR3 sequence: CASSSALGLEQFF. CDR3 nucleotides: TGTGCCAGCAGCTCGGCGTTGGGGCTAGAGCAGTTCTTC.